This TCR beta chain was recorded in a study of OX40 agonist ivuxolimab in advanced cancers. Study in general: At doses from 0.01 to 10 mg/kg, patients were given intravenous ivuxolimab every 2 weeks. Three patients had partial responses: one hepatocellular carcinoma, two cutaneous melanoma. Study findings and constraints: Normalized expansion of T-cell clones was also low for some nonresponders. Among T cells, CD8+ cells averaged more expanded clones than CD4+ cells.

V was trimmed by 7 bases and J by 0 bases, leaving 12 bases between them. There are 13 residues in the CDR3. The germline gives CDR1 SQVTM, CDR2 ANQGSEA. Using immunoSEQ multiplex PCR, the repertoire was profiled, and TCRdb retains in-frame clones only, with some absent. This repertoire shows roughly 86,000 clones, 92% found once; its top ten account for roughly 1.1%. Points on this clone: The target antigen is unknown.

Material: CD4+ or CD8+ T cells sorted from blood, obtained in a trial of the OX40 agonist ivuxolimab. This clonotype was obtained from an adult with an advanced solid tumor such as melanoma, head and neck, liver or kidney cancer. V and J are TRBV29-1 and TRBJ1-1; the D is unclear. CDR3 DNA: TGCAGCGCAACCGATACCATGAACACTGAAGCTTTCTTT. This translates into CSATDTMNTEAFF. The entire variable domain, with the rest obtained from reference TRBV29-1 and TRBJ1-1, is as follows: SAVISQKPSRDICQRGTSLTIQCQVDSQVTMMFWYRQQPGQSLTLIATANQGSEATYESGFVIDKFPISRPNLTFSTLTVSNMSPEDSSIYLCSATDTMNTEAFFGQGTRLTVV.